Listed below are T cell receptor beta chains from one sample, sequenced in a study of shared clonotypes between healthy human individuals. Only in-frame clones appear in the TCRdb table, and some are missing; sequencing was by immunoSEQ multiplex PCR. The sample contains about 800,000 clones, roughly 96% of which appear only once. The sequencing input was naive CD8+ T cells sorted from blood. The receptors stem from a young man in good health. The CDR3 runs from the conserved cysteine through the conserved F or W. The order of the fields is CDR3 protein, CDR3 DNA, J gene, V gene, clone size, D gene. A D gene is named only where the DNA matches it firmly. Clone size is given for some rows only: seen once, a few or many times, or a class if the clone is expanded.

CASSVPGGPPPVGEQYF,TGTGCCAGCAGTGTTCCGGGAGGGCCCCCTCCAGTGGGGGAGCAGTACTTC,TRBJ2-7,TRBV2,once,TRBD2
CSVRQSQETQYF,TGCAGCGTCAGACAGAGCCAAGAGACCCAGTACTTC,TRBJ2-5,TRBV29-1,-,-
CATSMDRGGFLGPQHF,TGTGCCACCAGCATGGACAGGGGCGGATTTTTAGGGCCCCAGCATTTT,TRBJ1-5,TRBV15,-,TRBD1
CASSSTTSFGNIQYF,TGTGCCAGCAGCTCAACGACTAGCTTCGGAAACATTCAGTACTTC,TRBJ2-4,TRBV7-9,-,TRBD2
CASSSRAHFIETQYF,TGTGCCAGCAGCTCACGAGCACACTTCATCGAGACCCAGTACTTC,TRBJ2-5,TRBV7-9,-,-
CSVEDRQLDRDFNYGYTF,TGCAGCGTTGAAGATCGCCAGCTGGACAGAGACTTTAACTATGGCTACACCTTC,TRBJ1-2,TRBV29-1,-,-
CASSLRSRSSGIYEQYF,TGTGCCAGCAGTTTAAGGTCGAGGTCTAGCGGGATCTACGAGCAGTACTTC,TRBJ2-7,TRBV27,-,TRBD2
CASRGSTAGNTIYF,TGTGCCAGCAGGGGGTCGACAGCAGGAAACACCATATATTTT,TRBJ1-3,TRBV5-8,-,-
CASSKLAGSYNEQFF,TGTGCCAGCAGTAAACTAGCGGGCAGTTACAATGAGCAGTTCTTC,TRBJ2-1,TRBV6-4,-,TRBD2
CASSYGGTGVWEQYF,TGTGCCAGCAGTTACGGTGGGACAGGGGTGTGGGAGCAGTACTTC,TRBJ2-7,TRBV6-5,-,TRBD1
CASSQLAGYSSYEQYF,TGCGCCAGCAGCCAACTCGCGGGATATAGCTCCTACGAGCAGTACTTC,TRBJ2-7,TRBV4-1,-,-
CASSLLTGDGSYEQYF,TGTGCCAGCAGTCTCCTGACAGGGGACGGCTCCTACGAGCAGTACTTC,TRBJ2-7,TRBV28,-,TRBD1
CASSHIRLGNEQFF,TGCGCCAGCAGCCATATTCGATTGGGCAATGAGCAGTTCTTC,TRBJ2-1,TRBV4-1,-,-
CASSRYERSTDTQYF,TGTGCCAGCAGTCGCTACGAGAGAAGCACAGATACGCAGTATTTT,TRBJ2-3,TRBV28,-,-
CASSLQGEFRYNEQFF,TGTGCCAGCAGCTTACAAGGGGAATTCCGTTACAATGAGCAGTTCTTC,TRBJ2-1,TRBV9,-,-
CASSGQDNYGYTF,TGTGCCAGCAGTGGGCAGGATAACTATGGCTACACCTTC,TRBJ1-2,TRBV2,-,-
CASSPLGQGAHYSNQPQHF,TGTGCCAGCAGTCCCTTAGGACAGGGGGCCCACTACAGCAATCAGCCCCAGCATTTT,TRBJ1-5,TRBV28,-,TRBD1
CAISEVGLAAYEQYF,TGTGCCATCAGTGAGGTGGGACTAGCCGCCTACGAGCAGTACTTC,TRBJ2-7,TRBV10-3,-,TRBD2
CASGRGTDTQYF,TGTGCCAGCGGGCGGGGCACAGATACGCAGTATTTT,TRBJ2-3,TRBV2,-,-
CASSQEWAGANQPQHF,TGCGCCAGCAGCCAAGAATGGGCGGGTGCCAATCAGCCCCAGCATTTT,TRBJ1-5,TRBV4-3,-,-
CASSLGTAAAVGYTF,TGTGCCAGCAGTCTAGGGACGGCGGCGGCGGTGGGCTACACCTTC,TRBJ1-2,TRBV28,-,-
CASSLAPGNTEAFF,TGCGCCAGCAGCTTGGCACCAGGTAACACTGAAGCTTTCTTT,TRBJ1-1,TRBV5-1,-,-
CASSSTGVRSVQETQYF,TGTGCCAGCAGCTCGACAGGGGTCAGGAGCGTACAAGAGACCCAGTACTTC,TRBJ2-5,TRBV7-7,-,TRBD1